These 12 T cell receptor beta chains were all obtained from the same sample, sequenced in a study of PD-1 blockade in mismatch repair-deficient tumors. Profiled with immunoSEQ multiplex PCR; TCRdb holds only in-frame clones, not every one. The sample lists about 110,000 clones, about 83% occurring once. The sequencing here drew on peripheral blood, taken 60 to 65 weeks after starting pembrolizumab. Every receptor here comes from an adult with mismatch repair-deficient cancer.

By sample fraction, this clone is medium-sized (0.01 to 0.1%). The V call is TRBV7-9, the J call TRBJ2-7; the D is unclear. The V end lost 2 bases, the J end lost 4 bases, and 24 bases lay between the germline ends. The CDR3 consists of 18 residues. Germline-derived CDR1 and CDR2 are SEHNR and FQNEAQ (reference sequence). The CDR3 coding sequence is TGTGCCAGCAGCTTATCATCTAGTGCAGGCCCCGCAAAATACGAGCAGTACTTC. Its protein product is CASSLSSSAGPAKYEQYF.

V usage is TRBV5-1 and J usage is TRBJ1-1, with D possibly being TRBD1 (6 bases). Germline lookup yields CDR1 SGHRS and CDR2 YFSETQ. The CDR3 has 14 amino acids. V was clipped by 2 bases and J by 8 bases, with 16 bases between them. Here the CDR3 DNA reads TGCGCCAGCAGCTTAGGGGGAACACAGCGGGAAGCTTTCTTT. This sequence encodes CASSLGGTQREAFF.

The CDR3 loop reads CASSFRTGNTGELFF. CDR3 bases: TGTGCCAGCAGTTTTCGGACGGGGAACACCGGGGAGCTGTTTTTT. The chain couples TRBV7-6 to TRBJ2-2; D gene unclear. Germline lookup yields CDR1 SGHVS and CDR2 FNYEAQ. The CDR3 loop spans 15 amino acids. The V end lost 6 bases, the J end lost 1 base, and 12 bases lay between the germline ends.

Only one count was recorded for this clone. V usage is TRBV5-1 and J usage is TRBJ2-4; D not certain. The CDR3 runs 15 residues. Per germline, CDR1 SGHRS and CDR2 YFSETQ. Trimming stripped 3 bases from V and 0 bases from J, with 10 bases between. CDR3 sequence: CASSSGAVAKNIQYF. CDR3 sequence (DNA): TGCGCCAGCAGCTCGGGTGCCGTAGCCAAAAACATTCAGTACTTC.

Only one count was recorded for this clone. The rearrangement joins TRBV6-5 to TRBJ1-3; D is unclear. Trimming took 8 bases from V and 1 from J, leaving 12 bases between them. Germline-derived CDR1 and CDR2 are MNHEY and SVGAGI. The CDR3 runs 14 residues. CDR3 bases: TGTGCCAGCCAGAGGTCCAGTTCTGGAAACACCATATATTTT. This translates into CASQRSSSGNTIYF.

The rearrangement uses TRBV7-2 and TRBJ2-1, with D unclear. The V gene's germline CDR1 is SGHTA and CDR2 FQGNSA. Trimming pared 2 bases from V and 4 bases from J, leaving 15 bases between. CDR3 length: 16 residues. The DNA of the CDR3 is TGTGCCAGCAGCTTAAACGCGGCAGAGATATACAATGAGCAGTTCTTC. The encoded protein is CASSLNAAEIYNEQFF.

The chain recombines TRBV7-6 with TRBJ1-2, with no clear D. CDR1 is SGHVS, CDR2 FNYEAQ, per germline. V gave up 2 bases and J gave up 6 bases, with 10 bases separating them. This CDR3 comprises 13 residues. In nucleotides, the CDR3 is TGTGCCAGCAGCTTAAGCCCCGACGATGGCTACACCTTC. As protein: CASSLSPDDGYTF. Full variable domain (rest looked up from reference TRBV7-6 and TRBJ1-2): GAGVSQSPRYKVTKRGQDVALRCDPISGHVSLYWYRQALGQGPEFLTYFNYEAQQDKSGLPNDRFSAERPEGSISTLTIQRTEQRDSAMYRCASSLSPDDGYTFGSGTRLTVV.

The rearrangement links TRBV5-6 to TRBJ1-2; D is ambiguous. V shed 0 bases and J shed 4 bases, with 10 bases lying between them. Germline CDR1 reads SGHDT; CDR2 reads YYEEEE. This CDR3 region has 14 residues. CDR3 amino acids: CASSLALRSYGYTF. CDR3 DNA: TGTGCCAGCAGCTTGGCCCTGAGGAGCTATGGCTACACCTTC.

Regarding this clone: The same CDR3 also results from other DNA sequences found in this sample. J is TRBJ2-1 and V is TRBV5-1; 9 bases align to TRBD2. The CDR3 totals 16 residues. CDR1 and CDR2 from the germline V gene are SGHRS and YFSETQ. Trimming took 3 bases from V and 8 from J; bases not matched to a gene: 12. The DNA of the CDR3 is TGCGCCAGCAGCTCGGAGGTTCTAGCGGGACTCGATGAGCAGTTCTTC. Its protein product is CASSSEVLAGLDEQFF.

The DNA of the CDR3 is TGTGCCAGCAGCCAGGGGGGGGCCACCTACGAGCAGTACTTC. The encoded protein is CASSQGGATYEQYF. V is TRBV13 and J is TRBJ2-7, with D possibly being TRBD1 or TRBD2 (7 bases each). The V gene's germline CDR1 is PRHDT and CDR2 FYEKMQ (reference sequence). V was shortened by 5 bases and J by 2 bases, with 13 bases between the two germline ends. The length of the CDR3 is 14 residues.

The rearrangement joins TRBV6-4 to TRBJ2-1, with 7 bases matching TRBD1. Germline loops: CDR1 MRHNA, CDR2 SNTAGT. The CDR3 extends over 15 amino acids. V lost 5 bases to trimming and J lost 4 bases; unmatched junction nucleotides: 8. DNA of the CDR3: TGTGCCAGCAGTTCGAACACAGGGGCTTACAATGAGCAGTTCTTC. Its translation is CASSSNTGAYNEQFF.

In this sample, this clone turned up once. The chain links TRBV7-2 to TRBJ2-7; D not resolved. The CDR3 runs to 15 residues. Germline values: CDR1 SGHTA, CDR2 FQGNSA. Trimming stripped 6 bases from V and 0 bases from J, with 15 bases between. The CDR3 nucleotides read TGTGCCAGCAGGTTGGGTACTGGCGGCTCCTACGAGCAGTACTTC. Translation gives CASRLGTGGSYEQYF.